These T cell receptor beta chains were read from a single sample in a study of regulatory T cells in long-lasting Graves disease. TCRdb re-analysed the multiplex PCR reads in MiXCR, keeping a single row per CDR3 protein. Of 500,000 to 700,000 distinct CDR3 sequences listed, around 15% are singletons. This sample was shared with a second study, whose subject was T cells in Graves' hyperthyroidism and ophthalmopathy.

The sequences come from peripheral blood mononuclear cells (PBMCs), collected at new diagnosis, from a patient treated with antithyroid drugs. Source of these receptors: a woman aged 30 to 39 with Graves disease. Both conserved end residues are part of each CDR3. D genes are given only for firm matches. The size field is filled for only some rows; it gives once, few, many or a size class.

D	size	J	V	CDR3	DNA
TRBD2	few	TRBJ2-1	TRBV18	CASSPSGLAKGNEQFF	TGTGCCAGCTCACCCTCGGGACTAGCAAAGGGCAATGAGCAGTTCTTC
NA	few	TRBJ2-1	TRBV7-2	CASSFGGSGGPLVERFF	TGTGCCAGCAGCTTCGGTGGATCAGGAGGGCCCTTGGTTGAGCGGTTCTTC
NA	many	TRBJ2-7	TRBV6-1	CATNPGSSYEQYF	TGTGCCACCAACCCGGGCAGTTCCTACGAGCAGTACTTC
NA	many	TRBJ2-5	TRBV12-3/TRBV12-4	CASGSSVETQYF	TGTGCCAGCGGCTCTTCTGTGGAGACCCAGTACTTC
NA	many	TRBJ2-3	TRBV20-1	CSARGGTDTQYF	TGCAGTGCTAGGGGGGGAACAGATACGCAGTATTTT
NA	NA	TRBJ1-2	TRBV20-1	CSASPPVGRGEDGYTF	TGCAGTGCTAGCCCACCGGTCGGCAGGGGAGAAGATGGCTACACCTTC
TRBD1	many	TRBJ1-1	TRBV20-1	CSARGTGSWTEAFF	TGCAGTGCTAGAGGGACAGGGAGTTGGACTGAAGCTTTCTTT
TRBD1	many	TRBJ1-6	TRBV7-3	CASSITGARSPLHF	TGTGCCAGCAGCATCACAGGGGCGAGATCACCCCTCCACTTT
NA	few	TRBJ2-1	TRBV4-1	CASSQDLQGGQMEQFF	TGCGCCAGCAGCCAAGATCTACAGGGCGGACAAATGGAGCAGTTCTTC
TRBD2	many	TRBJ2-5	TRBV20-1	CSSLAGGPRETQYF	TGCAGTTCCCTAGCGGGAGGGCCGCGGGAGACCCAGTACTTC
TRBD2	many	TRBJ2-1	TRBV5-5	CASTLAGPYNEQFF	TGTGCCAGCACATTAGCGGGACCGTACAATGAGCAGTTCTTC
NA	many	TRBJ2-3	TRBV7-2	CASTLGTFRTDTQYF	TGTGCCAGCACCTTGGGGACCTTTCGCACAGATACGCAGTATTTT
NA	many	TRBJ1-2	TRBV10-3	CATKGQNYGYTF	TGTGCCACCAAAGGACAGAACTATGGCTACACCTTC
TRBD1	NA	TRBJ2-7	TRBV6-1	CASSGTGWYEQYF	TGTGCCAGCAGCGGGACAGGCTGGTACGAGCAGTACTTC
TRBD2	many	TRBJ2-7	TRBV28	CASRGTSGRAPLEQYF	TGTGCCAGCAGAGGGACTAGCGGGAGGGCGCCTTTGGAGCAGTACTTC
TRBD1	many	TRBJ2-5	TRBV14	CASSRRTGGNQETQYF	TGTGCCAGCAGCCGTCGGACAGGGGGAAACCAAGAGACCCAGTACTTC
TRBD2	NA	TRBJ2-1	TRBV5-4	CASSSTRAGSYNEQFF	TGTGCCAGCAGCTCCACTAGAGCGGGGTCTTACAATGAGCAGTTCTTC
NA	few	TRBJ2-1	TRBV6-2/TRBV6-3	CASSSPEKAGRSEQFF	TGTGCCAGCAGTTCCCCAGAAAAGGCCGGTCGTAGTGAGCAGTTCTTC
TRBD1	few	TRBJ2-6	TRBV2	CASTPPTGGAAGANVLTF	TGTGCCAGCACTCCTCCGACAGGGGGCGCGGCTGGGGCCAACGTCCTGACTTTC
NA	many	TRBJ2-3	TRBV7-6	CASSLGLGEADTQYF	TGTGCCAGCAGCTTAGGCCTGGGGGAGGCAGATACGCAGTATTTT